This T cell receptor beta chain was identified in a study of low-dose radiotherapy and immunotherapy resistance in tumors. On the study more broadly: Given every two weeks, intravenous cyclophosphamide 200 mg/m2 preceded radiation and immunotherapy by one day.

This clonotype was recorded at least ten times. Both TCRalpha and TCRbeta chains were reverse transcribed with V-gene-specific primers. The authors ran 20 PCR cycles to amplify TCRs with a constant-region primer and V-primer adapter. TCRdb passed the reads through MiXCR, listing each CDR3 protein once. The sample lists 30,000 to 50,000 distinct CDR3 sequences; around a third were seen once. Time point denoted: before trial treatment. Advanced solid tumors lacking tumor-infiltrating lymphocytes characterized eligible patients. V shed 4 bases and J shed 7 bases, with 18 bases lying between them. The germline gives CDR1 SGHDT, CDR2 YYEEEE. The CDR3 spans 14 residues.

The V call is TRBV5-6, the J call TRBJ2-7; D assignment may be TRBD1 or TRBD2 (5 bases each). The origin of this receptor is a male donor with gallbladder cancer. Sample: PBMCs, taken before treatment. CDR3 bases: TGTGCCAGCAGCGCCGCCGGGGCCAGTTGGGAGCAGTACTTC. It translates to CASSAAGASWEQYF.